One sample yielded the 21 T cell receptor beta chains listed below, sequenced in a study of sequential checkpoint blockade in melanoma. Measured with immunoSEQ multiplex PCR; TCRdb has only the in-frame clones, and not every one. The sample contains 25,000 to 35,000 clones, about 88% of which appear only once. Treatment specified: randomized to nivolumab then ipilimumab (arm A) or the reverse (arm B). Sequencing used CD8+ T cells sorted from blood (inferred from file names), obtained from a patient given nivolumab and ipilimumab in sequence. Receptor source: a human donor with melanoma.

A single count supports this clone. The chain is built from TRBV4-3 and TRBJ2-3; D is possibly TRBD2 (6 bases). The V gene's germline CDR1 is LGHNA and CDR2 YSLEER. There are 17 residues in the CDR3. Trimming took off 1 base at V and 2 bases at J, with 16 bases between the two ends. CDR3 sequence reads: CASSQVLPGLLTDTQYF. Here the CDR3 DNA reads TGCGCCAGCAGCCAAGTATTACCGGGACTTCTCACAGATACGCAGTATTTT.

V is TRBV30 and J is TRBJ1-5, with a weak D call TRBD1 (6 bases). This CDR3 comprises 14 residues. Germline V gives CDR1 GTSNPN, CDR2 SVGIG (reference sequence). Deletions cut 4 bases from V and 5 bases from J, with 15 bases between. CDR3 in DNA: TGTGCCTGGAACTCAGGGGACGGTGATCAGCCCCAGCATTTT. Amino acid sequence: CAWNSGDGDQPQHF.

This clone was seen a single time. This chain links TRBV23-1 with TRBJ1-1; no reliable D call. TRBV23-1 is an ORF for which the function is uncertain. The CDR3 has 16 residues. Trimming pared 4 bases from V and 3 bases from J, leaving 18 bases between. Written as DNA, the CDR3 is TGCGCCAGCAGTCCATCCTCCCGCGCCAGGCACACTGAAGCTTTCTTT. It yields the protein CASSPSSRARHTEAFF.

CDR3 sequence: CASSDSPYDRPQETQYF. The DNA of the CDR3 is TGTGCCAGCAGTGACTCCCCCTATGACAGGCCCCAAGAGACCCAGTACTTC. The genes are TRBV6-4 and TRBJ2-5; D is perhaps TRBD1 (6 bases). V was cut by 0 bases and J by 1 base, with 15 bases left in between. This CDR3 spans 17 amino acids. Germline CDR1 is MRHNA and CDR2 is SNTAGT.

The chain links TRBV30 to TRBJ2-7, with TRBD1 matching 7 bases. CDR3 length: 14 residues. CDR1 is GTSNPN, CDR2 SVGIG, per germline (reference sequence). The trim removed 4 bases at V and 1 base at J, leaving 7 bases unmatched. The CDR3 region has the DNA TGTGCCTGGACCGACAGGGCGACATCCTACGAGCAGTACTTC. Residues: CAWTDRATSYEQYF.

The chain carries TRBV6-1 and TRBJ2-1, with a weak D call TRBD1 (5 bases). Germline CDR1 and CDR2: MNHNS and SASEGT. Trimming removed 2 bases at V and 0 bases at J, with 8 bases between. The CDR3 is 15 residues long. The CDR3 sequence is CASSELQGSYNEQFF. CDR3 in DNA: TGTGCCAGCAGTGAACTGCAGGGCTCCTACAATGAGCAGTTCTTC.

J is TRBJ1-1 and V is TRBV2; weak D call: TRBD1 (5 bases). Trimming stripped 4 bases from V and 6 bases from J, with 15 bases between. The CDR3 totals 14 residues. From germline, CDR1 is SNHLY and CDR2 FYNNEI. CDR3 nucleotides: TGTGCCAGCAGTGGAGCGGGCAGGGCCCCTGAAGCTTTCTTT. Translated: CASSGAGRAPEAFF. The whole variable domain, remainder taken from reference TRBV2 and TRBJ1-1, is EPEVTQTPSHQVTQMGQEVILRCVPISNHLYFYWYRQILGQKVEFLVSFYNNEISEKSEIFDDQFSVERPDGSNFTLKIRSTKLEDSAMYFCASSGAGRAPEAFFGQGTRLTVV.

CDR3 sequence reads: CASSDIAGGRLGQYV. The DNA for the CDR3 is TGTGCCAGCAGTGATATAGCGGGGGGCCGTCTCGGGCAGTACGTC. V gene TRBV2 combines with J gene TRBJ2-7, with 10 bases lining up with TRBD2. Looked up from germline, CDR1 is SNHLY and CDR2 is FYNNEI. The junction had 11 bases not matched to a gene; V was cut back by 3 bases and J by 9 bases. CDR3 length: 15 residues.

This sequence joins TRBV19 and TRBJ1-1; D gene ambiguous. From germline, CDR1 is LNHDA and CDR2 SQIVND (reference sequence). This CDR3 is 13 amino acids long. V lost 6 bases and J 5 bases, leaving 13 bases between the germline ends. This chain's CDR3 is CASRLSTRTEAFF. In DNA form, the CDR3 reads TGTGCCAGTAGACTGAGTACCCGAACTGAAGCTTTCTTT.

The rearrangement uses TRBV7-6 and TRBJ2-7; D perhaps matches TRBD1 (7 bases). The V gene's germline CDR1 is SGHVS and CDR2 FNYEAQ. The V and J ends lost 5 bases and 1 base respectively, with 12 bases between them. CDR3 length equals 14 residues. The CDR3 DNA is TGTGCCAGCAGCCCCAGGGGGGTATCCTACGAGCAGTACTTC. Protein: CASSPRGVSYEQYF.

A single count supports this clone. The chain is built from TRBV7-9 and TRBJ1-2; no clear D gene. The germline V and J ends were trimmed by 1 base and 8 bases, with 14 bases remaining between them. CDR1 is SEHNR, CDR2 FQNEAQ, per germline (reference sequence). This CDR3 has 14 residues. CDR3: CASSLVGKTEGYTF. DNA of the CDR3: TGTGCCAGCAGCTTAGTGGGCAAAACGGAAGGCTACACCTTC.

The rearrangement joins TRBV9 to TRBJ2-7, with 12 nucleotides matching TRBD1. The CDR3 has 17 amino acids. Germline CDR1 reads SGDLS; CDR2 reads YYNGEE. The ends lost 0 bases at V and 3 bases at J; junction bases unmatched: 7. In DNA form, the CDR3 reads TGTGCCAGCAGCGTAGATGAAAGGGACAGGGGGCACTACGAGCAGTACGTC. This translates into CASSVDERDRGHYEQYV.

V and J are TRBV5-6 and TRBJ2-2, with 7 bases matching TRBD2. V dropped 4 bases and J dropped 5; count of bases not matched to a gene: 8. This CDR3 is built from 15 residues. CDR1 and CDR2 (germline): SGHDT, YYEEEE. The CDR3, as DNA: TGTGCCAGCAGCCAGTTATGGGGGGGAACCGGGGAGCTGTTTTTT. It codes for CASSQLWGGTGELFF.

Only one count was recorded for this clone. V usage is TRBV13 and J usage is TRBJ2-1; no firm D call. This CDR3 is 12 amino acids long. Trimming cost V 0 bases and J 7 bases, with 4 bases left between them. Germline assignment: CDR1 PRHDT and CDR2 FYEKMQ (reference sequence). The CDR3 coding sequence is TGTGCCAGCAGCTTAGGTCAGAATGAGCAGTTCTTC. It yields the protein CASSLGQNEQFF.

The chain links TRBV4-3 to TRBJ2-7; D gene ambiguous. From germline, CDR1 is LGHNA and CDR2 YSLEER. Trimming cost V 4 bases and J 1 base, with 11 bases left between them. This CDR3 contains 14 residues. In nucleotides, the CDR3 is TGCGCCAGCAGCCGAACCACAGAATCCTACGAGCAGTACTTC. It encodes CASSRTTESYEQYF.

V is TRBV28 and J is TRBJ1-1, with 7 nucleotides matching TRBD1. Trimming took 6 bases from V and 0 from J; bases not matched to a gene: 22. CDR1 and CDR2 from the germline V gene are MDHEN and SYDVKM. The CDR3 covers 20 residues. CDR3 protein: CASRSWDGTETSFLNTEAFF. The CDR3 DNA sequence: TGTGCCAGCAGGTCTTGGGACGGGACAGAGACTTCATTCTTGAACACTGAAGCTTTCTTT.

The chain links TRBV5-4 to TRBJ1-2, with 8 bases aligning to TRBD1. Germline CDR1 is SGHNT and CDR2 is YYREEE (reference sequence). V lost 0 bases and J lost 6; bases outside the gene matches: 1. This CDR3 has 13 amino acids. The CDR3: CASSLETGDGYTF. Here the CDR3 DNA reads TGTGCCAGCAGCTTGGAGACAGGGGATGGCTACACCTTC. The full variable domain, rest sourced from reference TRBV5-4 and TRBJ1-2, is ETGVTQSPTHLIKTRGQQVTLRCSSQSGHNTVSWYQQALGQGPQFIFQYYREEENGRGNFPPRFSGLQFPNYSSELNVNALELDDSALYLCASSLETGDGYTFGSGTRLTVV.

This clone was seen only once. V is TRBV9 and J is TRBJ1-5; weak D call: TRBD1 (5 bases). The V gene's germline CDR1 is SGDLS and CDR2 YYNGEE. The CDR3 loop spans 13 amino acids. Trimming stripped 0 bases from V and 7 bases from J, with 8 bases between. The CDR3 is CASSVGKGQPQHF. DNA of the CDR3: TGTGCCAGCAGCGTAGGGAAGGGGCAGCCCCAGCATTTT.

This clone was seen a handful of times. V is TRBV30 and J is TRBJ1-6; D may be TRBD1 (5 bases). The CDR3 consists of 14 residues. The V end lost 8 bases, the J end lost 7 bases, and 18 bases lay between the germline ends. The V gene's germline CDR1 is GTSNPN and CDR2 SVGIG (reference sequence). As DNA, the CDR3 is TGTGCCAGCAGCTTGGGGGGACGGAATTCACCCCTCCACTTT. Translating it yields CASSLGGRNSPLHF.

The chain employs TRBV4-1 and TRBJ2-3, with 8 bases fitting TRBD2. The CDR3 is 21 amino acids. Germline V CDR1 and CDR2: MGHRA, YSYEKL. J lost 6 bases, V lost 1 base, and 24 bases had no gene match. As DNA, the CDR3 is TGCGCCAGCAGCCAAGGAGTGACGAGCGGGAGAGGGGGGTGGGGGTTTGATACGCAGTATTTT. It encodes CASSQGVTSGRGGWGFDTQYF.

V gene TRBV4-3 combines with J gene TRBJ2-4; TRBD2 aligns across 12 bases. Looked up from germline, CDR1 is LGHNA and CDR2 is YSLEER. V lost 3 bases and J lost 12; bases outside the gene matches: 3. This CDR3 spans 13 amino acids. The CDR3 region is CASSQGLAGPQYF. Written as DNA, the CDR3 is TGCGCCAGCAGCCAGGGACTAGCGGGCCCTCAGTACTTC.